The 32 T cell receptor beta chains listed next were all sequenced from one sample in a study of Tregs in tolerant kidney transplant recipients. The repertoire was sequenced with immunoSEQ multiplex PCR; TCRdb's copy has only in-frame clones and lacks some. In the table there are tens of thousands of clones, approximately 94% of which are singletons. The material sequenced was CD8+ T cells from blood. The receptors originated from a human donor in good health.

The chain has TRBV27 and TRBJ1-2, with TRBD1 matching over 9 bases. V lost 5 bases and J lost 4; bases outside the gene matches: 5. The CDR3 has 14 amino acids. Germline lookup yields CDR1 MNHEY and CDR2 SMNVEV (reference sequence). As DNA, the CDR3 is TGTGCCAGCAGTGCACAGGGGGCTGTCTATGGCTACACCTTC. Its translation: CASSAQGAVYGYTF.

J is TRBJ2-4 and V is TRBV7-6; D is ambiguous. Germline-derived CDR1 and CDR2 are SGHVS and FNYEAQ. CDR3 length: 14 residues. V gave up 5 bases and J gave up 8 bases, with 16 bases separating them. The CDR3 DNA reads as TGTGCCAGCAGCCTAGGCCGAGGCCGTGACATTCAGTACTTC. This encodes CASSLGRGRDIQYF.

This chain joins TRBV2 and TRBJ2-1, with 15 bases identical to TRBD2. V was pared by 8 bases and J by 1 base, with 3 bases of the junction left unmatched. The germline CDR1 and CDR2 sequences are SNHLY and FYNNEI. The CDR3 is made up of 16 amino acids. CDR3 in amino acids: CASGTSGRPSYNEQFF. CDR3 nucleotide sequence: TGTGCCAGCGGGACTAGCGGGAGGCCATCCTACAATGAGCAGTTCTTC. Full variable domain (remainder filled in from reference TRBV2 and TRBJ2-1): EPEVTQTPSHQVTQMGQEVILRCVPISNHLYFYWYRQILGQKVEFLVSFYNNEISEKSEIFDDQFSVERPDGSNFTLKIRSTKLEDSAMYFCASGTSGRPSYNEQFFGPGTRLTVL.

The chain recombines TRBV7-9 with TRBJ1-1; D remains unclear. Germline CDR1 SEHNR, CDR2 FQNEAQ (reference sequence). This CDR3 has 12 amino acids. V was shortened by 8 bases and J by 4 bases, with 11 bases between the two germline ends. DNA of the CDR3: TGTGCCAGCGGTGCCGTGGGCACTGAAGCTTTCTTT. Protein: CASGAVGTEAFF.

This chain links TRBV9 with TRBJ2-1; D gene uncertain. CDR1 SGDLS and CDR2 YYNGEE come from the germline V gene. The CDR3 is 13 amino acids. Trimming took 1 base from V and 9 from J, leaving 11 bases between them. CDR3 DNA: TGTGCCAGCAGCGTAAATTTTGACGGTGAGCAGTTCTTC. Translating gives CASSVNFDGEQFF.

This chain connects TRBV6-5 to TRBJ2-5; the D gene could be TRBD1 or TRBD2 (5 bases each). CDR3 length: 14 amino acids. The V gene's germline CDR1 is MNHEY and CDR2 SVGAGI. V lost 6 bases, J lost 12 bases, and 23 bases lay in between. CDR3 in amino acids: CASSSNRDPGREYF. DNA for the CDR3: TGTGCCAGCAGCTCGAACCGGGACCCTGGGCGGGAGTACTTC.

The J gene is TRBJ2-1, the V gene TRBV4-1, with TRBD1 identical over 8 bases. Per the germline V gene, CDR1 is MGHRA and CDR2 is YSYEKL. V shed 3 bases, J shed 1 base, and the junction held 5 bases outside the gene matches. This CDR3 has 16 amino acids. This CDR3 is CASSQDRVRSYNEQFF. In DNA form, the CDR3 reads TGCGCCAGCAGCCAGGACAGGGTTCGGTCCTACAATGAGCAGTTCTTC.

The chain uses TRBV7-9 and TRBJ2-5, with 9 bases lining up with TRBD1. Trimming took 5 bases from V and 3 from J; bases not matched to a gene: 7. The CDR3 loop spans 15 amino acids. Germline CDR1 and CDR2: SEHNR and FQNEAQ (reference sequence). CDR3 amino acids: CASSVWDREKETQYF. DNA for the CDR3: TGTGCCAGCAGCGTTTGGGACAGGGAAAAAGAGACCCAGTACTTC.

The chain's CDR3 is CAEGYGTPREQYF. DNA for the CDR3: TGTGCCGAGGGGTACGGGACCCCTCGGGAGCAGTACTTC. This rearrangement joins TRBV6-1 to TRBJ2-7; D assignment may be TRBD1 or TRBD2 (5 bases each). The CDR3 contains 13 residues. V shed 11 bases and J shed 7 bases, with 21 bases lying between them. CDR1 and CDR2 (germline): MNHNS, SASEGT.

This chain connects TRBV7-6 to TRBJ2-5, with D perhaps TRBD1 or TRBD2 (5 bases each). The V gene's germline CDR1 is SGHVS and CDR2 FNYEAQ. The V end lost 5 bases, the J end lost 9 bases, and 25 bases lay between the germline ends. CDR3 length: 16 amino acids. The CDR3 sequence is CASSPVPTGALGAQYF. The DNA of the CDR3 is TGTGCCAGCAGCCCTGTCCCTACCGGGGCTCTGGGGGCCCAGTACTTC. Looking up the rest from reference TRBV7-6 and TRBJ2-5 gives the full variable domain: GAGVSQSPRYKVTKRGQDVALRCDPISGHVSLYWYRQALGQGPEFLTYFNYEAQQDKSGLPNDRFSAERPEGSISTLTIQRTEQRDSAMYRCASSPVPTGALGAQYFGPGTRLLVL.

CDR3 bases: TGTGCCAGCAGTTTATCAACACTTCAAACCTTCACTGAAGCTTTCTTT. Amino acids: CASSLSTLQTFTEAFF. The genes are TRBV27 and TRBJ1-1; D unresolved. The germline CDR1 and CDR2 sequences are MNHEY and SMNVEV (reference sequence). The CDR3 sequence is 16 residues long. V lost 0 bases and J 4 bases, leaving 15 bases between the germline ends.

The genes are TRBV5-1 and TRBJ2-7, with D hard to call. This CDR3 has 16 amino acids. Per the germline V gene, CDR1 is SGHRS and CDR2 is YFSETQ. V dropped 4 bases and J dropped 0 bases, with 17 bases sitting between them. The CDR3 here is CASSDGPLSRSYEQYF. DNA for the CDR3: TGCGCCAGCAGCGATGGCCCCTTGTCTCGCTCCTACGAGCAGTACTTC.

This chain links TRBV6-5 with TRBJ2-1; D may be TRBD2 (6 bases). Trimming pared 4 bases from V and 0 bases from J, leaving 13 bases between. This CDR3 has 16 amino acids. Germline-derived CDR1 and CDR2 are MNHEY and SVGAGI. The DNA of the CDR3 is TGTGCCAGCAGTTGGTCCCGGGGGAGCTCCTACAATGAGCAGTTCTTC. Protein product: CASSWSRGSSYNEQFF.

The chain employs TRBV11-3 and TRBJ2-3; 10 bases line up with TRBD1. CDR3 length: 17 amino acids. Germline CDR1 and CDR2: SGHNT and YENEEA. J gave up 2 bases and V 4 bases, and 9 bases lay outside the gene matches. The CDR3 loop is CASSSDPGQGFTDTQYF. The CDR3 bases are TGTGCCAGCAGCTCGGACCCGGGACAGGGGTTCACAGATACGCAGTATTTT.

This rearrangement joins TRBV10-3 to TRBJ1-2, with D unclear. The CDR3 length is 14 residues. Germline V gene sequence: CDR1 ENHRY, CDR2 SYGVKD. V was trimmed by 0 bases and J by 3 bases, leaving 8 bases between them. CDR3 region: CAISESGRYYGYTF. The DNA of the CDR3 is TGTGCCATCAGTGAGTCAGGGCGGTACTATGGCTACACCTTC.

The chain couples TRBV6-1 to TRBJ1-1; tentatively, D is TRBD1 (5 bases). Trimming shortened V by 10 bases and J by 8 bases, and 17 bases separated the two germline ends. Germline-derived CDR1 and CDR2 are MNHNS and SASEGT. The CDR3 runs to 12 residues. The CDR3 DNA reads as TGTGCCACCGACCAGCAGGGAGTCGAAGCTTTCTTT. Translation: CATDQQGVEAFF.

The chain couples TRBV27 to TRBJ1-4; D may be TRBD1 (5 bases). Trimming pared 2 bases from V and 3 bases from J, leaving 13 bases between. This CDR3 region has 16 residues. The V gene's germline CDR1 is MNHEY and CDR2 SMNVEV (reference sequence). CDR3 in DNA: TGTGCCAGCAGTTTAAGTTGGGGGGAGGCTAATGAAAAACTGTTTTTT. Translation: CASSLSWGEANEKLFF.

The chain links TRBV7-9 to TRBJ2-3; 7 bases agree with TRBD2. Trimming took 5 bases from V and 0 from J; bases not matched to a gene: 8. Germline lookup yields CDR1 SEHNR and CDR2 FQNEAQ (reference sequence). This CDR3 region has 16 residues. CDR3 residues: CASSPERGTSTDTQYF. As DNA, the CDR3 is TGTGCCAGCAGCCCCGAGCGGGGCACTAGCACAGATACGCAGTATTTT.

The rearrangement joins TRBV5-6 to TRBJ2-3; unclear D gene. V lost 0 bases and J 3 bases, leaving 14 bases between the germline ends. The germline gives CDR1 SGHDT, CDR2 YYEEEE. The CDR3 length is 16 residues. The CDR3 DNA reads as TGTGCCAGCAGCTTGGTTGGCAGGCGAGCAACAGATACGCAGTATTTT. Protein product: CASSLVGRRATDTQYF.

This clone was picked up one time. CDR3 coding DNA: TGTGCCAGCAGTTACGGGGTGGTCCGGACGAACACTGAAGCTTTCTTT. Translation: CASSYGVVRTNTEAFF. The V call is TRBV6-5, the J call TRBJ1-1; D is unclear. Germline V lookup: CDR1 MNHEY, CDR2 SVGAGI. The CDR3 length is 16 residues. V was shortened by 2 bases and J by 1 base, with 14 bases between the two germline ends.

The chain has TRBV9 and TRBJ2-7; D might be TRBD2 (6 bases). The CDR3 length is 13 residues. The V gene's germline CDR1 is SGDLS and CDR2 YYNGEE. The V and J ends lost 4 bases and 3 bases respectively, with 11 bases between them. This CDR3 reads CASSSGLIYEQYF. CDR3 DNA sequence: TGTGCCAGCAGCTCCGGACTAATCTACGAGCAGTACTTC.

V and J are TRBV11-2 and TRBJ1-1; D is ambiguous. The CDR3 extends over 14 amino acids. Germline V gene lookup returns CDR1 SGHAT and CDR2 FQNNGV. Trimming cost V 1 base and J 2 bases, with 8 bases left between them. The CDR3 DNA is TGTGCCAGCAGCTTAGTTTCTAGTAACACTGAAGCTTTCTTT. Protein sequence: CASSLVSSNTEAFF.

The chain uses TRBV6-5 and TRBJ1-1, with D possibly TRBD1 on 5 matching bases. Trimming took off 5 bases at V and 1 base at J, with 11 bases between the two ends. CDR1 MNHEY and CDR2 SVGAGI come from the germline V gene. This CDR3 spans 14 amino acids. Here the CDR3 reads CASSEGTANTEAFF. In DNA form, the CDR3 reads TGTGCCAGCAGTGAAGGGACGGCGAACACTGAAGCTTTCTTT.

The V and J genes are TRBV7-9 and TRBJ2-7; 9 nucleotides agree with TRBD1. After removal of 4 bases from V and 2 bases from J, the junction contained 3 bases not matched to a gene. CDR1 is SEHNR and CDR2 is FQNEAQ in the germline V gene (reference sequence). The CDR3 runs to 14 residues. The CDR3 sequence is CASSSGQGTYEQYF. CDR3 nucleotide sequence: TGTGCCAGCAGCTCCGGACAGGGGACCTACGAGCAGTACTTC.

The chain links TRBV27 to TRBJ1-5; D gene ambiguous. Germline CDR1 reads MNHEY; CDR2 reads SMNVEV (reference sequence). This CDR3 comprises 14 residues. V lost 2 bases and J 5 bases, leaving 10 bases between the germline ends. CDR3 DNA: TGTGCCAGCAGTTTAGTAGGACCGCATCAGCCCCAGCATTTT. Translation gives CASSLVGPHQPQHF.

The J gene is TRBJ1-1, the V gene TRBV29-1, with D unresolved. The V gene's germline CDR1 is SQVTM and CDR2 ANQGSEA. The CDR3 spans 11 residues. Trimming left V 6 bases short and J 5 bases short, with 10 bases between. CDR3 DNA: TGCAGCGTCGCGGAAAAAACTGAAGCTTTCTTT. This encodes CSVAEKTEAFF.

The gene calls are TRBV5-1 and TRBJ1-1; TRBD1 is a possible D gene (6 bases). V lost 0 bases and J lost 5, with 14 bases in between. This CDR3 comprises 15 residues. Germline CDR1 is SGHRS and CDR2 is YFSETQ. The DNA for the CDR3 is TGCGCCAGCAGCTTGGGATCAGGGGTTGTAACTGAAGCTTTCTTT. It is translated as CASSLGSGVVTEAFF.

The J gene is TRBJ2-7, the V gene TRBV14, with D hard to call. Germline V gene lookup returns CDR1 SGHDN and CDR2 FVKESK. This CDR3 contains 14 residues. V lost 5 bases to trimming and J lost 2 bases, with 13 bases between them. Here the CDR3 DNA reads TGTGCCAGCAGCTCCCCCTATTTTGCCTACGAGCAGTACTTC. This gives the protein CASSSPYFAYEQYF.

The rearrangement links TRBV11-2 to TRBJ2-7; D gene uncertain. V lost 1 base and J 6 bases, leaving 13 bases between the germline ends. Germline CDR1 reads SGHAT; CDR2 reads FQNNGV. CDR3 length equals 14 residues. The CDR3 DNA reads as TGTGCCAGCAGCTTAGGCCCCAGGCCCCTCGAGCAGTACTTC. Its translation: CASSLGPRPLEQYF.

The chain carries TRBV10-1 and TRBJ2-3; 12 bases align to TRBD2. The CDR3 loop spans 16 amino acids. Germline CDR1 WNHNN, CDR2 SYGVQD (reference sequence). V shed 3 bases and J 4 bases; nucleotides not matched to a gene: 5. The CDR3 here is CASSDRLAGASDTQYF. Written as DNA, the CDR3 is TGCGCCAGCAGTGACAGACTAGCGGGAGCCTCAGATACGCAGTATTTT.

The chain carries TRBV7-9 and TRBJ2-6, with TRBD2 matching 7 bases. The length of the CDR3 is 16 residues. The germline CDR1 and CDR2 sequences are SEHNR and FQNEAQ (reference sequence). V lost 5 bases, J lost 0 bases, and 4 bases stayed unmatched. The CDR3 sequence: CASSPTSSSGANVLTF. CDR3 bases: TGTGCCAGCAGCCCGACTAGCAGCTCTGGGGCCAACGTCCTGACTTTC.

About this clone: Other nucleotide sequences in the sample specify the same CDR3. The chain has TRBV7-9 and TRBJ2-7; D is possibly TRBD1 (5 bases). Per germline, CDR1 SEHNR and CDR2 FQNEAQ (reference sequence). The CDR3 is 14 amino acids. The germline V and J ends were trimmed by 5 bases and 1 base, with 12 bases remaining between them. In DNA, the CDR3 is TGTGCCAGCAGCCCCCCAGGGCCATCCTACGAGCAGTACTTC. As protein: CASSPPGPSYEQYF.